The rows below give T cell receptor beta chains drawn from one sample of a study of a mutant IDH1 vaccine in newly diagnosed glioma. The table came from immunoSEQ multiplex PCR; TCRdb's copy has only in-frame clones and leaves some out. Here the sample spans fewer than 45,000 clones, about four fifths being singletons. Their specific antigens are unknown. The specimen comprised PBMCs, sampled from a glioma patient whose treatment included an IDH1 peptide vaccine. The receptors shown here come from a man aged 35 to 55 with glioma. The CDR3 runs from the conserved cysteine through the conserved F or W. A D gene is named only where the DNA matches it firmly. Only part of the rows carry a size: once, few, many, or a class if the clone is expanded.

TRBV7-2,TRBJ1-2,NA,NA,CASSPTGGYGYTF,TGTGCCAGCAGCCCCACGGGAGGCTATGGCTACACCTTC
TRBV27,TRBJ2-2,NA,NA,CASSYPFGELFF,TGTGCCAGCAGTTATCCTTTCGGGGAGCTGTTTTTT
TRBV19,TRBJ2-3,once,TRBD2,CASAGLAGGGVNTDTQYF,TGTGCCAGCGCGGGACTAGCGGGAGGAGGTGTTAACACAGATACGCAGTATTTT
TRBV7-2,TRBJ2-2,NA,NA,CASSLLGTSNTGELFF,TGTGCCAGCAGCCTTTTGGGTACTTCCAACACCGGGGAGCTGTTTTTT
TRBV18,TRBJ2-2,NA,TRBD1,CASSSRTGDTGELFF,TGTGCCAGCTCATCCCGGACAGGGGATACCGGGGAGCTGTTTTTT
TRBV18,TRBJ2-7,NA,NA,CASSPNSYEQYF,TGTGCCAGCTCCCCAAACTCCTACGAGCAGTACTTC
TRBV14,TRBJ1-1,NA,NA,CASSQWGTEAFF,TGTGCCAGCAGCCAGTGGGGCACTGAAGCTTTCTTT
TRBV14,TRBJ2-3,NA,TRBD2,CASSTGLAGSYTQYF,TGTGCCAGCAGCACCGGACTAGCGGGCTCATATACGCAGTATTTT
TRBV9,TRBJ2-3,NA,TRBD2,CASSPRGTILSTDTQYF,TGTGCCAGCAGCCCCCGGGGGACTATTCTTAGCACAGATACGCAGTATTTT
TRBV7-2,TRBJ2-2,NA,TRBD2,CASSLGTSGELFF,TGTGCCAGCAGCCTCGGGACTAGCGGGGAGCTGTTTTTT